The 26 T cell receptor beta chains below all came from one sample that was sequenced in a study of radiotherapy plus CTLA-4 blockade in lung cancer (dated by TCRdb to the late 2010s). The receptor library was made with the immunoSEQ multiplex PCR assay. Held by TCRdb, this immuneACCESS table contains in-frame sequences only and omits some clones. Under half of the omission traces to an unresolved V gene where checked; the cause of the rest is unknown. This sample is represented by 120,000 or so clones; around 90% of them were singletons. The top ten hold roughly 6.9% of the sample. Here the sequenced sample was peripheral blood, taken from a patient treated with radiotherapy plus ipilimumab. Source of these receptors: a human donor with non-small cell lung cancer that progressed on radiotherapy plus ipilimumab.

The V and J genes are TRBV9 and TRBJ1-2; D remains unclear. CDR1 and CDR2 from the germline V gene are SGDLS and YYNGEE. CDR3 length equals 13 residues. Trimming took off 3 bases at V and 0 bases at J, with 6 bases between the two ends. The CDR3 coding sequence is TGTGCCAGCAGCGCAGAAGCTAACTATGGCTACACCTTC. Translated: CASSAEANYGYTF. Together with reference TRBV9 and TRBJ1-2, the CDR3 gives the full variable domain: DSGVTQTPKHLITATGQRVTLRCSPRSGDLSVYWYQQSLDQGLQFLIQYYNGEERAKGNILERFSAQQFPDLHSELNLSSLELGDSALYFCASSAEANYGYTFGSGTRLTVV.

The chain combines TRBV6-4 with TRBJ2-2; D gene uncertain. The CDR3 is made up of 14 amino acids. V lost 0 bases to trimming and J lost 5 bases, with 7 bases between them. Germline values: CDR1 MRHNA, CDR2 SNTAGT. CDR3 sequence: CASSDSGKTGELFF. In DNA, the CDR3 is TGTGCCAGCAGTGACTCTGGGAAGACCGGGGAGCTGTTTTTT.

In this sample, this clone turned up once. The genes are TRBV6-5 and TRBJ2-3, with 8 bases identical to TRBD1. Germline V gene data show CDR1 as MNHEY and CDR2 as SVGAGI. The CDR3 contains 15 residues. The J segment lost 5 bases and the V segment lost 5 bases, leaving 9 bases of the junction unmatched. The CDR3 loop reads CASSHWTGRGDTQYF. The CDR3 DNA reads TGTGCCAGCAGTCACTGGACAGGGCGTGGAGATACGCAGTATTTT.

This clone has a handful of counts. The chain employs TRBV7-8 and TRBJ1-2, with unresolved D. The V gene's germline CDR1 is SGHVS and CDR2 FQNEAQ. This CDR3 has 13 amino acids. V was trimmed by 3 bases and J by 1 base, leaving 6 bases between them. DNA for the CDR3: TGTGCCAGCAGCTTTGCAGATAACTATGGCTACACCTTC. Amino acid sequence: CASSFADNYGYTF.

CDR3 coding DNA: TGTGCCAGCAGCCTGGTAGCGGGAGGACCCTACGAGCAGTACTTC. Residues: CASSLVAGGPYEQYF. The rearrangement links TRBV11-3 to TRBJ2-7; 10 nucleotides line up with TRBD2. The V gene's germline CDR1 is SGHNT and CDR2 YENEEA. Trimming removed 5 bases from V and 2 bases from J; junction bases left unmatched: 6. The CDR3 contains 15 residues.

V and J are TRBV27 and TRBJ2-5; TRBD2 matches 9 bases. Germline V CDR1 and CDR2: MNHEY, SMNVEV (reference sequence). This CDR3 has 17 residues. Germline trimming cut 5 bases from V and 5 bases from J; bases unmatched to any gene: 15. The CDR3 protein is CASSRRGWREGSETQYF. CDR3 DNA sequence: TGTGCCAGCAGTAGGCGGGGGTGGCGGGAGGGGTCGGAGACCCAGTACTTC.

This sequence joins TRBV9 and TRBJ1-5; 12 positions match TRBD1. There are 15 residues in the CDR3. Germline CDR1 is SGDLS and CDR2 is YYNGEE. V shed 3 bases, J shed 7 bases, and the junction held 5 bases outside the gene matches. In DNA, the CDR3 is TGTGCCAGCAGCGCTGGGGGACAGGGGGCACAGCCCCAGCATTTT. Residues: CASSAGGQGAQPQHF.

The CDR3 bases are TGTGCCAGCAGCTTCCGGGACAGGGTCCCAAACACTGAAGCTTTCTTT. Encoded protein: CASSFRDRVPNTEAFF. This chain joins TRBV7-9 and TRBJ1-1, with 9 bases lining up with TRBD1. The CDR3 covers 16 residues. V lost 3 bases and J lost 2; bases outside the gene matches: 7. The V gene's germline CDR1 is SEHNR and CDR2 FQNEAQ (reference sequence).

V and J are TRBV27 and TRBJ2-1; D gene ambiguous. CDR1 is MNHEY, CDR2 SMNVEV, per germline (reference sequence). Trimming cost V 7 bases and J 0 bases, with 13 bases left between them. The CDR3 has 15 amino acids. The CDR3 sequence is CASTEDRSSYNEQFF. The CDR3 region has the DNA TGTGCCAGCACTGAAGACCGAAGCTCCTACAATGAGCAGTTCTTC.

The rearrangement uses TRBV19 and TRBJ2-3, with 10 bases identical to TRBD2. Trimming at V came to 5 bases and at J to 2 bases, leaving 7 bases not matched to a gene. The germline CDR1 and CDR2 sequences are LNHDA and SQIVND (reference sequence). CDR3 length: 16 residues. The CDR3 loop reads CASSSRTSGNTDTQYF. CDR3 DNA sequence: TGTGCCAGTAGTTCGCGGACTAGCGGAAACACAGATACGCAGTATTTT.

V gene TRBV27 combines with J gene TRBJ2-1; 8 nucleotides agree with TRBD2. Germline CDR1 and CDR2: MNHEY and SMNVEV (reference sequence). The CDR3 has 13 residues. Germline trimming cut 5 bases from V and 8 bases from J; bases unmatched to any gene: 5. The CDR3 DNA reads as TGTGCCAGCAGTCCGACTAGCGACTATGAGCAGTTCTTC. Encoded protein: CASSPTSDYEQFF.

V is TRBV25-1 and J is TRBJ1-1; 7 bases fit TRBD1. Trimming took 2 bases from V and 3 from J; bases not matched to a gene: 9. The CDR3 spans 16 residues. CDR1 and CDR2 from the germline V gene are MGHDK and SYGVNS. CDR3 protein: CASSEHRGAGDTEAFF. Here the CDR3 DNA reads TGTGCCAGCAGTGAACACAGGGGAGCAGGGGACACTGAAGCTTTCTTT. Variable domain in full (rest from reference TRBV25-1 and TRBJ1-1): EADIYQTPRYLVIGTGKKITLECSQTMGHDKMYWYQQDPGMELHLIHYSYGVNSTEKGDLSSESTVSRIRTEHFPLTLESARPSHTSQYLCASSEHRGAGDTEAFFGQGTRLTVV.

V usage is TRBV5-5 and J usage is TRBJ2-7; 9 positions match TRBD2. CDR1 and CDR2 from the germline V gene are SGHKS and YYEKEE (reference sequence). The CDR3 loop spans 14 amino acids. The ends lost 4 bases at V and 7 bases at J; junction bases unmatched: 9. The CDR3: CASSRPGLAVEQYF. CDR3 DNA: TGTGCCAGCAGCCGACCGGGACTAGCTGTAGAGCAGTACTTC.

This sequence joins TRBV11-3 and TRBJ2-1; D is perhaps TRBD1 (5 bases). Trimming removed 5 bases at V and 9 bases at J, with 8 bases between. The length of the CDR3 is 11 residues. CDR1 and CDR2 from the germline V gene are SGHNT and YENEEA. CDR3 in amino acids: CASSKGVEQFF. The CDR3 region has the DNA TGTGCCAGCAGCAAAGGGGTTGAGCAGTTCTTC.

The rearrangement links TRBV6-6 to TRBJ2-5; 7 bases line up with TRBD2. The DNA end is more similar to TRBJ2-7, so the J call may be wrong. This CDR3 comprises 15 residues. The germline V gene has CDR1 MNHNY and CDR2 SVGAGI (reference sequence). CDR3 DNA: TGTGCCAGCAGGGGCAAGACGGGAGGTTCCTACGAGCAGTACTTC. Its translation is CASRGKTGGSYEQYF.

The CDR3 sequence is CASSYRDYNYEQYF. CDR3 DNA sequence: TGTGCCAGCAGCTACCGGGACTATAACTACGAGCAGTACTTC. The chain links TRBV7-8 to TRBJ2-7; 7 nucleotides line up with TRBD2. Germline-derived CDR1 and CDR2 are SGHVS and FQNEAQ. The CDR3 covers 14 residues. The V segment lost 4 bases and the J segment 3 bases; nucleotides outside the gene matches: 6.

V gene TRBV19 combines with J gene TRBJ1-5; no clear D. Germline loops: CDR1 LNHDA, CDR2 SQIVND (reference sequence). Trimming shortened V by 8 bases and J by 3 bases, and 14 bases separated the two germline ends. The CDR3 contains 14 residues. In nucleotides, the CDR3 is TGTGCCAGTGGAAGAGAGCTGATCAATCAGCCCCAGCATTTT. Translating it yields CASGRELINQPQHF.

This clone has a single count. The CDR3: CASSEGTGWNYGYTF. The CDR3 bases are TGTGCCAGCAGTGAAGGGACAGGGTGGAACTATGGCTACACCTTC. J is TRBJ1-2 and V is TRBV6-1, with TRBD1 identical over 8 bases. V trimming: 1 base; J trimming: 2 bases; junction bases outside the gene matches: 3. CDR3 length equals 15 residues. Germline CDR1 MNHNS, CDR2 SASEGT.

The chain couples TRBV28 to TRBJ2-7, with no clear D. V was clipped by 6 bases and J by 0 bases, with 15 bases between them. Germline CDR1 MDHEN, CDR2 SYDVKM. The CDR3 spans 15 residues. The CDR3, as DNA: TGTGCCAGCAGCCCCACCGGGCTATACTCCTACGAGCAGTACTTC. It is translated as CASSPTGLYSYEQYF. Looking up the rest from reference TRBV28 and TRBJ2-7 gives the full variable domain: DVKVTQSSRYLVKRTGEKVFLECVQDMDHENMFWYRQDPGLGLRLIYFSYDVKMKEKGDIPEGYSVSREKKERFSLILESASTNQTSMYLCASSPTGLYSYEQYFGPGTRLTVT.

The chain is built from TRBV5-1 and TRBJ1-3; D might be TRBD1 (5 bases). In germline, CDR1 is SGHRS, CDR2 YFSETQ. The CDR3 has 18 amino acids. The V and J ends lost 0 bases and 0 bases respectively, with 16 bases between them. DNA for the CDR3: TGCGCCAGCAGCTTGGTGGGGGTGACATTGAGCTCTGGAAACACCATATATTTT. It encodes CASSLVGVTLSSGNTIYF.

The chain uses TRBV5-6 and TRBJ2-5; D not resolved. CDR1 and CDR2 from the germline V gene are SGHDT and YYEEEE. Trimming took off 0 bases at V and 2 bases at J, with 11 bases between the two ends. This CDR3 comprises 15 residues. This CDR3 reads CASSLGLRSQETQYF. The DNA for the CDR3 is TGTGCCAGCAGCTTGGGCCTGAGGTCGCAAGAGACCCAGTACTTC. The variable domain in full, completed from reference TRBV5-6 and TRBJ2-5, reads DAGVTQSPTHLIKTRGQQVTLRCSPKSGHDTVSWYQQALGQGPQFIFQYYEEEERQRGNFPDRFSGHQFPNYSSELNVNALLLGDSALYLCASSLGLRSQETQYFGPGTRLLVL.

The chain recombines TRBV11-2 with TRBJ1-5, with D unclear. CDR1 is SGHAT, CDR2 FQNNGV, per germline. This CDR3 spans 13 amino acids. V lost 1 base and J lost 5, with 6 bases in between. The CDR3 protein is CASSLGFDQPQHF. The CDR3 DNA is TGTGCCAGCAGCTTAGGTTTTGATCAGCCCCAGCATTTT.

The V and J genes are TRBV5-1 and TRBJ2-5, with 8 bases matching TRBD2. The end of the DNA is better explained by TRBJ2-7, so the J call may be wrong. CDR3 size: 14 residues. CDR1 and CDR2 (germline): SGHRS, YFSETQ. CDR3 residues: CASSLGLGAYEQYF. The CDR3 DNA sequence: TGCGCCAGCAGCCTGGGACTAGGGGCCTACGAGCAGTACTTC.

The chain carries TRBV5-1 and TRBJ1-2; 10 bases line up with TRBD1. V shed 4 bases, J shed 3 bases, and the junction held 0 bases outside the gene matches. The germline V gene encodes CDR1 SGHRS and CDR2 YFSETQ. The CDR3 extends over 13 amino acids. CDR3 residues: CASSGQGDYGYTF. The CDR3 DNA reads TGCGCCAGCAGCGGACAGGGGGACTATGGCTACACCTTC.

CDR3 loop: CASSGRTRGYEQYF. The CDR3 region has the DNA TGTGCCAGCAGCGGACGGACTAGGGGGTACGAGCAGTACTTC. This sequence joins TRBV4-2 and TRBJ2-7; a weak D match, TRBD2 (7 bases). V lost 5 bases and J 4 bases, leaving 15 bases between the germline ends. From germline, CDR1 is LGHNA and CDR2 YNFKEQ. The CDR3 runs 14 residues.

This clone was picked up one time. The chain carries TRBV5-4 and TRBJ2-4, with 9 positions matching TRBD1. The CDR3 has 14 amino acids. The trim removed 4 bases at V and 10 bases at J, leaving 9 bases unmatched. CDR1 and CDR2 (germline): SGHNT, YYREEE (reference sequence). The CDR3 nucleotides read TGTGCCAGCAGCCCAACAGGGGGCGCGATTATTCAGTACTTC. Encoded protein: CASSPTGGAIIQYF. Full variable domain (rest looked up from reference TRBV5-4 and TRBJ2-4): ETGVTQSPTHLIKTRGQQVTLRCSSQSGHNTVSWYQQALGQGPQFIFQYYREEENGRGNFPPRFSGLQFPNYSSELNVNALELDDSALYLCASSPTGGAIIQYFGAGTRLSVL.